The 9 T cell receptor beta chains below come from one sample, sequenced in a study of blood T cell repertoires in COVID-19. The method was immunoSEQ multiplex PCR; TCRdb's version includes in-frame clones alone and lacks a portion of them. The sample carries approximately 94,000 clones, 70% to 90% recorded once. The sequenced sample consisted of peripheral blood. The receptor source for this set is a human donor in a cohort sampled during active COVID-19.

V usage is TRBV5-4 and J usage is TRBJ1-2; 7 bases agree with TRBD1. The CDR3 has 13 residues. The ends lost 2 bases at V and 7 bases at J; junction bases unmatched: 5. Germline CDR1 SGHNT, CDR2 YYREEE (reference sequence). The CDR3 bases are TGTGCCAGCAGCTTCGACAGGGACGGTGGCTACACCTTC. Translation gives CASSFDRDGGYTF.

The chain joins TRBV11-3 to TRBJ2-2; the D gene is possibly TRBD1 (5 bases). The CDR3 contains 14 residues. The V and J ends lost 5 bases and 1 base respectively, with 8 bases between them. Germline CDR1 reads SGHNT; CDR2 reads YENEEA. The chain's CDR3 is CASSRQGNTGELFF. CDR3 coding DNA: TGTGCCAGCAGCCGCCAGGGGAACACCGGGGAGCTGTTTTTT.

The V call is TRBV11-2, the J call TRBJ2-7; TRBD2 matches 16 bases. CDR3 length equals 18 residues. J lost 0 bases, V lost 2 bases, and 4 bases had no gene match. Germline-derived CDR1 and CDR2 are SGHAT and FQNNGV. The CDR3 bases are TGTGCCAGCAGCTTAAGGGGACTAGCGGGGGGGCCCTCCTACGAGCAGTACTTC. Protein sequence: CASSLRGLAGGPSYEQYF.

The chain links TRBV2 to TRBJ2-1, with D possibly TRBD1 on 5 matching bases. Trimming removed 7 bases at V and 7 bases at J, with 14 bases between. The CDR3 is 13 residues long. CDR1 SNHLY and CDR2 FYNNEI come from the germline V gene. CDR3 amino acids: CASKPGLRNEQFF. The CDR3, as DNA: TGTGCCAGCAAGCCAGGGCTTAGGAATGAGCAGTTCTTC.

V and J are TRBV9 and TRBJ1-1; 9 bases are a match to TRBD1. V shed 0 bases, J shed 7 bases, and the junction held 7 bases outside the gene matches. Germline V gene data show CDR1 as SGDLS and CDR2 as YYNGEE. The CDR3 is 15 residues long. The CDR3: CASSVGDRARGEAFF. CDR3 sequence (DNA): TGTGCCAGCAGCGTAGGGGACAGGGCTCGGGGTGAAGCTTTCTTT.

The CDR3 sequence is CASRDRTTYNEQFF. As DNA, the CDR3 is TGTGCCAGCAGAGACAGGACCACCTACAATGAGCAGTTCTTC. V and J are TRBV7-9 and TRBJ2-1; weak D call: TRBD1 (6 bases). CDR1 is SEHNR and CDR2 is FQNEAQ in the germline V gene (reference sequence). Between the trimmed V and J ends, which lost 6 bases and 2 bases, there was a span of 11 bases. The CDR3 totals 14 residues.

The rearrangement joins TRBV2 to TRBJ2-1; TRBD2 matches at 11 bases. J lost 6 bases, V lost 4 bases, and 2 bases had no gene match. CDR1 is SNHLY, CDR2 FYNNEI, per germline. This CDR3 region has 14 residues. The CDR3 loop reads CASSVLAGANEQFF. In nucleotides, the CDR3 is TGTGCCAGCAGTGTACTAGCGGGGGCCAATGAGCAGTTCTTC.

V usage is TRBV24-1 and J usage is TRBJ2-1; a weak D match, TRBD2 (5 bases). The germline V gene has CDR1 KGHDR and CDR2 SFDVKD. V was cut by 0 bases and J by 12 bases, with 14 bases left in between. This CDR3 is built from 14 residues. For the CDR3, the DNA is TGTGCCACCAGTGATTTGGCTTCGGGGTCTGTGCAGTTCTTC. Amino acid sequence: CATSDLASGSVQFF.

The chain carries TRBV3-1 (or the pseudogene TRBV3-2) and TRBJ2-2; 7 nucleotides match TRBD1. Germline CDR1 is LGHDT and CDR2 is YNNKEL (reference sequence). V was pared by 1 base and J by 4 bases, with 6 bases of the junction left unmatched. The CDR3 length is 16 residues. The CDR3 region has the DNA TGTGCCAGCAGCCAAGGACAGGGTCGGGCCACCGGGGAGCTGTTTTTT. Its protein product is CASSQGQGRATGELFF.